Shown below are 24 T cell receptor beta chains from a single sample sequenced in a study of shared clonotypes between healthy human individuals. Clones were sequenced by immunoSEQ multiplex PCR, and TCRdb holds only the in-frame ones, with some missing. Of a few million clones in the sample, 85% to 95% are singletons; the top ten hold 0.3% to 0.4%. The specimen sequenced was naive CD4+ T cells from PBMCs. The subset here: CD45RA+ positively selected. These receptors came from a man aged 18 to 29 in good health. Some clones in this sample may be carry-over from other donors' samples.

This chain uses TRBV5-1 with TRBJ2-2, with TRBD1 identical over 7 bases. J was trimmed by 0 bases and V by 4 bases; bases with no gene match: 9. The length of the CDR3 is 17 residues. CDR1 and CDR2 (germline): SGHRS, YFSETQ. CDR3 in amino acids: CASSPTPDRANTGELFF. Written as DNA, the CDR3 is TGCGCCAGCAGCCCCACCCCCGACAGGGCGAACACCGGGGAGCTGTTTTTT.

CDR3: CASSFPHVSYEQYF. CDR3 nucleotide sequence: TGTGCCAGCAGTTTTCCCCACGTCTCCTACGAGCAGTACTTC. This chain connects TRBV28 to TRBJ2-7, with D unresolved. The CDR3 sequence is 14 residues long. Per germline, CDR1 MDHEN and CDR2 SYDVKM. Trimming pared 3 bases from V and 0 bases from J, leaving 9 bases between. The entire variable domain, with the rest obtained from reference TRBV28 and TRBJ2-7, is as follows: DVKVTQSSRYLVKRTGEKVFLECVQDMDHENMFWYRQDPGLGLRLIYFSYDVKMKEKGDIPEGYSVSREKKERFSLILESASTNQTSMYLCASSFPHVSYEQYFGPGTRLTVT.

The V call is TRBV2, the J call TRBJ1-2, with TRBD1 matching over 8 bases. CDR3 size: 13 residues. Unmatched junction bases numbered 4, after V lost 6 bases and J lost 4 bases. Germline-derived CDR1 and CDR2 are SNHLY and FYNNEI. The chain's CDR3 is CASRTGVPYGYTF. CDR3 bases: TGTGCCAGCAGGACAGGGGTTCCCTATGGCTACACCTTC.

The J gene is TRBJ1-5, the V gene TRBV28; D gene unclear. The CDR3 is 13 residues long. The germline gives CDR1 MDHEN, CDR2 SYDVKM. Trimming removed 5 bases from V and 6 bases from J, with 11 bases in between. The CDR3 is CASSPGRVQPQHF. CDR3 nucleotides: TGTGCCAGCAGTCCGGGGAGGGTTCAGCCCCAGCATTTT.

This sequence joins TRBV11-2 and TRBJ2-7, with 16 positions matching TRBD2. Trimming at V came to 5 bases and at J to 3 bases, leaving 4 bases not matched to a gene. The CDR3 is 16 amino acids. Germline V gene sequence: CDR1 SGHAT, CDR2 FQNNGV. CDR3 in amino acids: CASSGTSGRAFYEQYF. Written as DNA, the CDR3 is TGTGCCAGCAGCGGGACTAGCGGGAGGGCCTTCTACGAGCAGTACTTC.

This chain links TRBV5-4 with TRBJ2-1, with D perhaps matching TRBD1 (5 bases). Germline V gene lookup returns CDR1 SGHNT and CDR2 YYREEE (reference sequence). This CDR3 spans 15 amino acids. V lost 2 bases and J 6 bases, leaving 15 bases between the germline ends. The CDR3 bases are TGTGCCAGCAGCTTCGGCAGGGTTAACGTCAATGAGCAGTTCTTC. The encoded protein is CASSFGRVNVNEQFF. The full variable domain, rest sourced from reference TRBV5-4 and TRBJ2-1, is ETGVTQSPTHLIKTRGQQVTLRCSSQSGHNTVSWYQQALGQGPQFIFQYYREEENGRGNFPPRFSGLQFPNYSSELNVNALELDDSALYLCASSFGRVNVNEQFFGPGTRLTVL.

The chain links TRBV9 to TRBJ2-2, with D possibly TRBD2 on 5 matching bases. V lost 3 bases to trimming and J lost 6 bases, with 18 bases between them. The CDR3 is 16 residues long. CDR1 and CDR2 from the germline V gene are SGDLS and YYNGEE. The DNA for the CDR3 is TGTGCCAGCAGCGAGCCCCCCCTCCGGACTGCCGGGGAGCTGTTTTTT. Translating it yields CASSEPPLRTAGELFF.

The chain is built from TRBV2 and TRBJ1-4; D may be TRBD1 (5 bases). CDR3 length: 14 amino acids. Trimming left V 6 bases short and J 4 bases short, with 12 bases between. Germline values: CDR1 SNHLY, CDR2 FYNNEI. The CDR3 DNA reads TGTGCCAGCAGCCCTTTTGGGGGTAATGAAAAACTGTTTTTT. This translates into CASSPFGGNEKLFF.

The chain links TRBV19 to TRBJ2-3, with a weak D call TRBD1 (6 bases). In germline, CDR1 is LNHDA, CDR2 SQIVND (reference sequence). The CDR3 is 15 amino acids. V lost 1 base and J 6 bases, leaving 14 bases between the germline ends. CDR3 nucleotides: TGTGCCAGTAGTATAGGAGGGACAAGGCAGGATACGCAGTATTTT. It is translated as CASSIGGTRQDTQYF.

The gene calls are TRBV5-4 and TRBJ2-5, with 13 nucleotides matching TRBD2. The trim removed 4 bases at V and 5 bases at J, leaving 11 bases unmatched. From germline, CDR1 is SGHNT and CDR2 YYREEE (reference sequence). There are 17 residues in the CDR3. The chain's CDR3 is CASSRRLAGGSWETQYF. Written as DNA, the CDR3 is TGTGCCAGCAGCCGAAGACTAGCGGGAGGATCGTGGGAGACCCAGTACTTC.

The genes are TRBV19 and TRBJ1-2; D possibly corresponds to TRBD1 (5 bases). The ends were cut back, 6 bases at V and 3 bases at J, with 20 bases in the middle. Looked up from germline, CDR1 is LNHDA and CDR2 is SQIVND (reference sequence). The CDR3 loop spans 16 amino acids. Here the CDR3 reads CASSNPGHPEDYGYTF. For the CDR3, the DNA is TGTGCCAGTAGCAACCCCGGACACCCGGAGGACTATGGCTACACCTTC.

This chain uses TRBV15 with TRBJ2-5, with D perhaps TRBD1 (6 bases). This CDR3 region has 15 residues. Germline V gives CDR1 LNHNV, CDR2 YYDKDF (reference sequence). Trimming took off 1 base at V and 5 bases at J, with 14 bases between the two ends. In nucleotides, the CDR3 is TGTGCCACCAGCAGAGTATACAGGGATTGGGAGACCCAGTACTTC. It encodes CATSRVYRDWETQYF.

As regards this clone: The sample contains more than one DNA sequence encoding this CDR3. This chain links TRBV6-5 with TRBJ2-7; 12 bases agree with TRBD2. V trimming: 4 bases; J trimming: 4 bases; junction bases outside the gene matches: 2. The CDR3 totals 14 residues. Germline CDR1 MNHEY, CDR2 SVGAGI. The CDR3: CASSSLAGGYEQYF. CDR3 bases: TGTGCCAGCAGTTCACTAGCGGGAGGTTACGAGCAGTACTTC.

The rearrangement links TRBV7-8 to TRBJ2-1; unclear D gene. The CDR3 runs to 16 residues. V lost 1 base and J 3 bases, leaving 13 bases between the germline ends. Germline V gene sequence: CDR1 SGHVS, CDR2 FQNEAQ. CDR3 sequence reads: CASSLERQPRYNEQFF. Written as DNA, the CDR3 is TGTGCCAGCAGCTTAGAACGGCAGCCCCGCTACAATGAGCAGTTCTTC.

The chain uses TRBV7-8 and TRBJ1-5, with no clear D. Germline V CDR1 and CDR2: SGHVS, FQNEAQ. This CDR3 contains 15 residues. Trimming removed 5 bases at V and 2 bases at J, with 13 bases between. The CDR3 sequence: CASSRGDLGNQPQHF. CDR3 nucleotide sequence: TGTGCCAGCAGCCGCGGTGACTTGGGCAATCAGCCCCAGCATTTT. Variable domain in full (rest from reference TRBV7-8 and TRBJ1-5): GAGVSQSPRYKVAKRGQDVALRCDPISGHVSLFWYQQALGQGPEFLTYFQNEAQLDKSGLPSDRFFAERPEGSVSTLKIQRTQQEDSAVYLCASSRGDLGNQPQHFGDGTRLSIL.

The chain joins TRBV4-2 to TRBJ2-7, with 9 nucleotides matching TRBD1. V lost 0 bases to trimming and J lost 2 bases; unmatched junction nucleotides: 5. Looked up from germline, CDR1 is LGHNA and CDR2 is YNFKEQ. The CDR3 runs 16 residues. The CDR3 loop is CASSQDLGQGAYEQYF. CDR3 DNA: TGTGCCAGCAGCCAAGATCTGGGACAGGGAGCCTACGAGCAGTACTTC.

The V and J genes are TRBV19 and TRBJ2-6; 8 nucleotides line up with TRBD1. Looked up from germline, CDR1 is LNHDA and CDR2 is SQIVND (reference sequence). The CDR3 totals 19 residues. J was trimmed by 3 bases and V by 7 bases; bases with no gene match: 17. CDR3 in DNA: TGTGCCAGTATCTCTTCTCGGACAGGGAGGTATCTTGGGGCCAACGTCCTGACTTTC. Protein sequence: CASISSRTGRYLGANVLTF.

The chain uses TRBV7-2 and TRBJ2-4, with D perhaps matching TRBD1 or TRBD2 (5 bases each). The CDR3 covers 16 residues. Germline V CDR1 and CDR2: SGHTA, FQGNSA. V was shortened by 5 bases and J by 1 base, with 15 bases between the two germline ends. Here the CDR3 reads CASSVGTDWAKNIQYF. DNA for the CDR3: TGTGCCAGCAGCGTTGGGACGGATTGGGCCAAAAACATTCAGTACTTC.

This clone has only one observation. The chain joins TRBV6-5 to TRBJ2-5; D not certain. CDR1 and CDR2 from the germline V gene are MNHEY and SVGAGI. V dropped 0 bases and J dropped 0 bases, with 8 bases sitting between them. The CDR3 covers 15 residues. CDR3 sequence: CASSYSGLYQETQYF. The CDR3 DNA reads TGTGCCAGCAGTTACTCTGGTCTGTACCAAGAGACCCAGTACTTC.

Points on this clone: Other nucleotide sequences from this sample produce the same CDR3. V usage is TRBV7-9 and J usage is TRBJ1-2; possibly TRBD1 for D (6 bases). The length of the CDR3 is 14 residues. Trimming stripped 1 base from V and 3 bases from J, with 9 bases between. CDR1 SEHNR and CDR2 FQNEAQ come from the germline V gene (reference sequence). As DNA, the CDR3 is TGTGCCAGCAGCTTAGGACAGGCCTACTATGGCTACACCTTC. Amino acids: CASSLGQAYYGYTF.

The V call is TRBV25-1, the J call TRBJ1-1; 10 positions match TRBD1. V lost 6 bases to trimming and J lost 4 bases; unmatched junction nucleotides: 8. The CDR3 has 15 amino acids. The germline V gene has CDR1 MGHDK and CDR2 SYGVNS. The CDR3 protein is CASSRRTGGGTEAFF. The CDR3, as DNA: TGTGCCAGCAGCCGCCGGACAGGGGGGGGCACTGAAGCTTTCTTT.

The chain carries TRBV6-5 and TRBJ1-2; D not resolved. The CDR3 spans 13 residues. Germline V gives CDR1 MNHEY, CDR2 SVGAGI. Deletions cut 8 bases from V and 8 bases from J, with 18 bases between. The CDR3 DNA follows: TGTGCCAGCGGTATTCGGAGGGTGGGCGGCTACACCTTC. It translates to CASGIRRVGGYTF.

The rearrangement uses TRBV7-2 and TRBJ2-3; TRBD2 matches at 7 bases. CDR3 size: 16 residues. J was trimmed by 4 bases and V by 1 base; bases with no gene match: 8. CDR1 and CDR2 (germline): SGHTA, FQGNSA. CDR3 coding DNA: TGTGCCAGCAGCTTAGATTGGGGGAGGGCCGCAGATACGCAGTATTTT. The encoded protein is CASSLDWGRAADTQYF.

The chain couples TRBV5-4 to TRBJ2-3; D possibly corresponds to TRBD2 (5 bases). Germline CDR1 SGHNT, CDR2 YYREEE (reference sequence). Trimming shortened V by 0 bases and J by 1 base, and 12 bases separated the two germline ends. The CDR3 consists of 16 residues. DNA for the CDR3: TGTGCCAGCAGCTTGGATCTAGCTGGGGGCACAGATACGCAGTATTTT. This sequence encodes CASSLDLAGGTDTQYF.